Listed below are T cell receptor beta chains from one sample, sequenced in a study of blood T cell repertoires in COVID-19. Repertoires were generated with immunoSEQ multiplex PCR, while TCRdb's copy carries only in-frame clones and drops some. The data show 190,000 or so clones, 80% to 90% seen once. Specimen: PBMCs or T cells enriched from blood (not recorded which). These receptors originate from a man aged 25 to 40 who had recovered from COVID-19. The CDR3 runs from the conserved cysteine through the conserved F or W. Each record gives: J gene, V gene, D gene, clone size, CDR3 protein, CDR3 DNA. D genes are given only for firm matches. Not all rows give a size; the values are once, few, many and, for expanded clones, a class.

>TRBJ2-1|TRBV7-2|.|.
CASSLIWGRVNEQFF
TGTGCCAGCAGCCTTATATGGGGGCGCGTAAATGAGCAGTTCTTC
>TRBJ2-6|TRBV6-1|.|.
CASSESVVPGANVLTF
TGTGCCAGCAGTGAATCAGTGGTACCTGGGGCCAACGTCCTGACTTTC
>TRBJ2-7|TRBV25-1|.|once
CASSDLDEQYF
TGTGCCAGCAGTGATCTTGACGAGCAGTACTTC
>TRBJ1-1|TRBV19|.|.
CASSMGRVANTEAFF
TGTGCCAGTAGTATGGGCAGGGTGGCGAACACTGAAGCTTTCTTT
>TRBJ1-6|TRBV20-1|TRBD1|few
CSASEGQGASPLHF
TGCAGTGCTAGTGAGGGACAGGGGGCTTCACCCCTCCACTTT
>TRBJ2-7|TRBV19|TRBD2|.
CASSIKRGDSYEQYF
TGTGCCAGTAGTATAAAGCGGGGGGATTCCTACGAGCAGTACTTC
>TRBJ2-5|TRBV3-1/TRBV3-2|TRBD2|.
CASSQGVGGRSGETQYF
TGTGCCAGCAGCCAAGGTGTCGGCGGGAGAAGTGGGGAGACCCAGTACTTC
>TRBJ2-2|TRBV27|TRBD2|.
CASSSRTGTSGSGAGELFF
TGTGCCAGCAGTTCCAGAACCGGGACTAGCGGGAGCGGGGCCGGGGAGCTGTTTTTT
>TRBJ2-7|TRBV5-1|.|.
CASSFAQGTYEQYF
TGCGCCAGCAGCTTCGCCCAGGGAACCTACGAGCAGTACTTC
>TRBJ2-5|TRBV5-1|TRBD2|.
CASSKAGISQETQYF
TGCGCCAGCAGCAAAGCGGGAATCTCCCAAGAGACCCAGTACTTC
>TRBJ1-2|TRBV27|TRBD1|once
CASSLRGGTGTGYGYTF
TGTGCCAGCAGTTTAAGAGGTGGGACAGGGACCGGCTATGGCTACACCTTC
>TRBJ1-5|TRBV7-2|.|.
CASSLIPERGQPQHF
TGTGCCAGCAGCTTAATCCCGGAAAGGGGTCAGCCCCAGCATTTT
>TRBJ1-6|TRBV3-1/TRBV3-2|TRBD1|.
CASSQDLTGSLHF
TGTGCCAGCAGCCAAGATCTGACAGGGTCCCTCCACTTT
>TRBJ2-1|TRBV4-1|TRBD2|once
CASSRTSGGEQFF
TGCGCCAGCAGCCGAACTAGCGGGGGGGAGCAGTTCTTC
>TRBJ1-5|TRBV21-1|.|few
CAPVPGYQPQHF
TGTGCCCCCGTCCCAGGGTATCAGCCCCAGCATTTT
>TRBJ1-2|TRBV7-9|TRBD1|.
CASSRGQHDYGYTF
TGTGCCAGCAGCCGGGGACAGCATGACTATGGCTACACCTTC
>TRBJ2-7|TRBV11-2|.|.
CASSPLQGQAYEQYF
TGTGCCAGCAGCCCCCTGCAGGGGCAGGCCTACGAGCAGTACTTC
>TRBJ1-2|TRBV7-2|.|.
CASSLPGQIVGYTF
TGTGCCAGCAGCCTACCCGGACAGATAGTCGGCTACACCTTC
>TRBJ2-7|TRBV7-2|TRBD1|.
CASSSAGTGYYEQYF
TGTGCCAGCAGCTCCGCCGGGACAGGGTACTACGAGCAGTACTTC
>TRBJ1-1|TRBV12-5|.|.
CASGLGQAMNTEAFF
TGTGCTAGTGGTTTGGGACAGGCCATGAACACTGAAGCTTTCTTT
>TRBJ2-1|TRBV12-3/TRBV12-4|.|once
CASTSVGYNEQFF
TGTGCCAGCACATCCGTCGGTTACAATGAGCAGTTCTTC
>TRBJ2-1|TRBV2|TRBD2|many
CASILAGNEQFF
TGTGCCAGCATCCTAGCGGGCAATGAGCAGTTCTTC
>TRBJ2-5|TRBV28|.|.
CASSFFPYREGRQETQYF
TGTGCCAGCAGTTTTTTTCCCTACAGGGAGGGCCGTCAAGAGACCCAGTACTTC